This TCR beta chain is from a study of blood T cell repertoires in COVID-19. Study-wide context: From the United States, Italy and Spain came samples of acute and convalescent COVID-19.

Using immunoSEQ multiplex PCR, the repertoire was profiled, and TCRdb retains in-frame clones only, with some absent. Among fewer than 300,000 clones listed, approximately 87% were seen once. The germline V gene encodes CDR1 LNHNV and CDR2 YYDKDF (reference sequence). The CDR3 contains 16 residues. The J segment lost 1 base and the V segment lost 4 bases, leaving 6 bases of the junction unmatched. This sequence was found in a woman in her 40s who had recovered from COVID-19. Material: peripheral blood. The chain uses TRBV15 and TRBJ2-2, with TRBD1 identical over 7 bases. CDR3 protein: CATSTYRGGNTGELFF. In nucleotides, the CDR3 is TGTGCCACCAGCACTTACAGGGGTGGGAACACCGGGGAGCTGTTTTTT.